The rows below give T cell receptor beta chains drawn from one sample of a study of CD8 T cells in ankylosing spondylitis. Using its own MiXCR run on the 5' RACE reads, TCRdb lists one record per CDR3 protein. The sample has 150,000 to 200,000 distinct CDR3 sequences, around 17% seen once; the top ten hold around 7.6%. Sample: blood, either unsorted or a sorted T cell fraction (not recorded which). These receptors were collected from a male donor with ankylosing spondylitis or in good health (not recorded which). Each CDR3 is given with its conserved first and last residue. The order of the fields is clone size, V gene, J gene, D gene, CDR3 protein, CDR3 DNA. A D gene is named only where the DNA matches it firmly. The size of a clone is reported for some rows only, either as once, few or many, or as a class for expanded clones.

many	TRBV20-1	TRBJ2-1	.	CSAPHGGQSYNEQFF	TGCAGTGCTCCTCATGGGGGCCAGTCCTACAATGAGCAGTTCTTC
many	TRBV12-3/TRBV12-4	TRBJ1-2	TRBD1	CASSLGTGESYGYTF	TGTGCCAGCAGTTTAGGGACAGGGGAGTCCTATGGCTACACCTTC
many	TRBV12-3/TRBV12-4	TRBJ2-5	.	CASSLALGAETQYF	TGTGCCAGCAGTTTAGCGCTCGGGGCAGAGACCCAGTACTTC
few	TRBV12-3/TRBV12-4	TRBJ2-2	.	CASSLTENTGELFF	TGTGCCAGCAGTTTGACAGAGAACACCGGGGAGCTGTTTTTT
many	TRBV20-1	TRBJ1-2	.	CSARVGGNYGYTF	TGCAGTGCTAGAGTTGGGGGTAACTATGGCTACACCTTC
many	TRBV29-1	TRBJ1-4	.	CSVAATNEKLFF	TGCAGCGTTGCAGCAACTAATGAAAAACTGTTTTTT
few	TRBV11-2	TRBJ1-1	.	CASSPRNYDMNTEAFF	TGTGCCAGCAGCCCTCGGAACTACGACATGAACACTGAAGCTTTCTTT
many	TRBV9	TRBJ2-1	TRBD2	CASSPTLAGVGNEQFF	TGTGCCAGCAGCCCCACCCTAGCGGGAGTGGGGAATGAGCAGTTCTTC
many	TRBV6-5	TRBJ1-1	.	CASSNSESEAFF	TGTGCCAGCAGTAACTCGGAAAGTGAAGCTTTCTTT
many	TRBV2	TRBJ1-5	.	CASSEALSGREGQPQHF	TGTGCCAGCAGTGAAGCGCTTTCGGGCAGGGAAGGACAGCCCCAGCATTTT
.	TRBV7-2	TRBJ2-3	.	CASSRSDNEDTQYF	TGTGCCAGCAGCCGGTCGGATAATGAAGATACGCAGTATTTT
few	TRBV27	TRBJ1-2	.	CASSLRGKNYGYTF	TGTGCCAGCAGTTTAAGAGGCAAAAACTATGGCTACACCTTC
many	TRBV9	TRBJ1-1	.	CASSPRGTMNTEAFF	TGTGCCAGCAGCCCCCGCGGGACAATGAACACTGAAGCTTTCTTT
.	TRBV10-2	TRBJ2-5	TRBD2	CASGRLAGGVETQYF	TGCGCCAGCGGCAGACTAGCGGGAGGGGTGGAGACCCAGTACTTC
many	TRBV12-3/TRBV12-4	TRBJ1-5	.	CASTVGVQPQHF	TGTGCCAGCACCGTCGGGGTTCAGCCCCAGCATTTT
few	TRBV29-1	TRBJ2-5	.	CSVDRYQETQYF	TGCAGCGTTGACAGATACCAAGAGACCCAGTACTTC
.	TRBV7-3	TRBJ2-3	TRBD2	CASSPGLAGPDTQYF	TGTGCCAGCAGCCCGGGACTAGCGGGTCCAGATACGCAGTATTTT
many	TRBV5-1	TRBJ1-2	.	CASSQQNYGYTF	TGCGCCAGCAGCCAGCAGAACTATGGCTACACCTTC
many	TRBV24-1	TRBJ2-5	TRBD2	CATSVSGRRQETQYF	TGTGCCACCAGTGTGAGCGGGAGACGGCAAGAGACCCAGTACTTC
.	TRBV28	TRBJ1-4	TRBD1	CASSHRGEYEKLFF	TGTGCCAGCAGTCACAGGGGGGAGTATGAAAAACTGTTTTTT
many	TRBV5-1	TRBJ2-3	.	CASSWEAGEDTQYF	TGCGCCAGCAGCTGGGAGGCCGGCGAAGATACGCAGTATTTT
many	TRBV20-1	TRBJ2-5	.	CSARRGTAIQETQYF	TGCAGTGCTAGACGGGGAACCGCGATTCAAGAGACCCAGTACTTC
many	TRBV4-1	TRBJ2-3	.	CASSQGEPGEFMDTQYF	TGCGCCAGCAGCCAAGGAGAGCCGGGAGAGTTCATGGATACGCAGTATTTT
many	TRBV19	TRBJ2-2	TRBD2	CASKGRLAGNTGELFF	TGTGCCAGTAAGGGTAGGCTAGCGGGCAACACCGGGGAGCTGTTTTTT
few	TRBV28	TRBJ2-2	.	CASSFGQTANTGELFF	TGTGCCAGCAGTTTCGGACAGACTGCGAACACCGGGGAGCTGTTTTTT
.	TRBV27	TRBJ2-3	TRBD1	CASSLLTGGGTDTQYF	TGTGCCAGCAGTTTACTGACAGGGGGCGGCACAGATACGCAGTATTTT
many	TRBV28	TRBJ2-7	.	CASSLRLGMLSYEQYF	TGTGCCAGCAGTTTACGCCTCGGGATGTTATCCTACGAGCAGTACTTC
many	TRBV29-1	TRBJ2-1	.	CSVDGGYVGNEQFF	TGCAGCGTTGATGGTGGTTATGTTGGGAATGAGCAGTTCTTC
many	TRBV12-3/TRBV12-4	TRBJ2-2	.	CASRLGVATGELFF	TGTGCCAGCAGGCTGGGGGTAGCGACCGGGGAGCTGTTTTTT
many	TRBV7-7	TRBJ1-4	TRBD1	CASSLQTGRNEKLFF	TGTGCCAGCAGCCTGCAGACAGGGCGTAATGAAAAACTGTTTTTT